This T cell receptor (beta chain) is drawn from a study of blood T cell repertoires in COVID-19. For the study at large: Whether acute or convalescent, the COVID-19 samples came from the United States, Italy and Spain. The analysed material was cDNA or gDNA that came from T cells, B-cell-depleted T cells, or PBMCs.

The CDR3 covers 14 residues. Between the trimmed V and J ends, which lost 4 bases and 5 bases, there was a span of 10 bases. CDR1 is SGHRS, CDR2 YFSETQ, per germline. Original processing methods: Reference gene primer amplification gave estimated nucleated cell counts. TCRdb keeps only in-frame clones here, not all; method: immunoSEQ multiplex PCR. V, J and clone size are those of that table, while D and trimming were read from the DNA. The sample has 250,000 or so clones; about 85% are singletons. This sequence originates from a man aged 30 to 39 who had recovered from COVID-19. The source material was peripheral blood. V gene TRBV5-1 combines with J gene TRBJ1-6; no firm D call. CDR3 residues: CASSARLDNSPLHF. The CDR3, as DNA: TGCGCCAGCAGCGCGAGACTCGATAATTCACCCCTCCACTTT.